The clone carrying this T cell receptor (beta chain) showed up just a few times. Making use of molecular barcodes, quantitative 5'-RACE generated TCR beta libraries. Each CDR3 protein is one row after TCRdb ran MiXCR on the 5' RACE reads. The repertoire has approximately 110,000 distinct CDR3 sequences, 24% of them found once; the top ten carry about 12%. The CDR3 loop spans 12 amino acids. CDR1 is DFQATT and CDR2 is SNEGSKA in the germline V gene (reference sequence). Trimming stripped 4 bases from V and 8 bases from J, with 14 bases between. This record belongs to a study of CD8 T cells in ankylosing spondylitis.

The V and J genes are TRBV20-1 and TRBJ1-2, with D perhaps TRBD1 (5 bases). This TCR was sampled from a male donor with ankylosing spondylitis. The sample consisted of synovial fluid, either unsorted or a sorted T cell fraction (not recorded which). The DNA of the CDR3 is TGCAGTGCTAAGGGGACGGACTGGGGCTACACCTTC. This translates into CSAKGTDWGYTF.